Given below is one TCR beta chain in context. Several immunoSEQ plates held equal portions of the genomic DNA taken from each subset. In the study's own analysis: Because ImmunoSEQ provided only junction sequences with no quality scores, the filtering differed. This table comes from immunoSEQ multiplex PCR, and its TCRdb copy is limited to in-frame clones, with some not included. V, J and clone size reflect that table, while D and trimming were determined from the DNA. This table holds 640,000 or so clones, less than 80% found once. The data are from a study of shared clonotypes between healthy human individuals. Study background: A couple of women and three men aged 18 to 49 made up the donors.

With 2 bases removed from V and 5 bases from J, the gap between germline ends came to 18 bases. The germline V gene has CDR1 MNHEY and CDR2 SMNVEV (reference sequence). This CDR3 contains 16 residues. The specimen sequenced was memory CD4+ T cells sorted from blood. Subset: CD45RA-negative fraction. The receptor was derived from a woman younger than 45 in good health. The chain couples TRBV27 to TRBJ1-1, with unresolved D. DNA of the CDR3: TGTGCCAGCAGTTTACTGGCAGGCGGAGGGCAAACTGAAGCTTTCTTT. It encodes CASSLLAGGGQTEAFF.